This T cell receptor (beta chain) was sequenced in a study of cytomegalovirus exposure and HLA in healthy donors. Overall study results and limits: Highest at DRB1 and lowest at HLA-C, TCR association rates differed among HLA loci in a later analysis. Usually a TCR sequence was rare, but some public TCRs were found in many donors. Immune exposure information available was restricted to CMV serostatus.

The germline V gene encodes CDR1 SGHTA and CDR2 FQGTGA. This CDR3 contains 16 residues. Trimming pared 2 bases from V and 3 bases from J, leaving 16 bases between. As concerns this clone: The antigen is unknown.

Amplification used 60 Vbeta primers and 13 Jbeta primers. Here immunoSEQ multiplex PCR was the method, and the copy in TCRdb shows in-frame clones only, minus some. The repertoire includes under 150,000 clones, 65% to 85% of them detected once, and approximately 2.4% sits in the top ten. Material: PBMCs. The chain couples TRBV7-3 to TRBJ1-1, with a possible D match to TRBD1 (6 bases). This TCR derives from a male donor in good health and CMV-seronegative. The chain's CDR3 is CASSLSPGRQDTEAFF. Written as DNA, the CDR3 is TGTGCCAGCAGCTTATCGCCGGGTAGACAGGACACTGAAGCTTTCTTT. Full variable domain (remainder filled in from reference TRBV7-3 and TRBJ1-1): GAGVSQTPSNKVTEKGKYVELRCDPISGHTALYWYRQSLGQGPEFLIYFQGTGAADDSGLPNDRFFAVRPEGSVSTLKIQRTERGDSAVYLCASSLSPGRQDTEAFFGQGTRLTVV.